These 5 T cell receptor beta chains were sequenced from one sample in a study of PD-L1 blockade in urothelial cancer. The repertoire was sequenced with immunoSEQ multiplex PCR; TCRdb's copy has only in-frame clones and lacks some. The profile shows around 350 clones, approximately 28% of them singletons. The input for sequencing was tumor tissue, taken before atezolizumab (anti-PD-L1) treatment. These receptor sequences come from a man aged 50-59 years with urothelial cancer.

This clone turned up a few times. V is TRBV6-8 and J is TRBJ1-2; maybe TRBD1 (6 bases). The V end was cut by 5 bases, the J end by 3 bases, with 16 bases between. Germline-derived CDR1 and CDR2 are MNHGY and SAAAGT. This CDR3 is 15 amino acids long. CDR3 loop: CASSGTTGGHYGYTF. The DNA for the CDR3 is TGTGCCAGCAGTGGAACGACAGGTGGCCACTATGGCTACACCTTC.

This sequence joins TRBV7-5 and TRBJ1-1. TRBV7-5 is an annotated pseudogene. This CDR3 contains 15 residues. The CDR3 reads CASSLVWPGSPEAFF. The CDR3 DNA follows: TGTGCCAGCAGCTTAGTTTGGCCCGGGTCCCCTGAAGCTTTCTTT.

The chain has TRBV29-1 and TRBJ2-5; 8 positions match TRBD1. After removal of 8 bases from V and 5 bases from J, the junction contained 13 bases not matched to a gene. The CDR3 totals 14 residues. Per germline, CDR1 SQVTM and CDR2 ANQGSEA. The CDR3 reads CSTLKDRAWETQYF. CDR3 bases: TGCAGCACTTTAAAGGACAGGGCCTGGGAGACCCAGTACTTC.

The chain employs TRBV18 and TRBJ2-5; D is possibly TRBD1 (6 bases). The germline gives CDR1 KGHSH, CDR2 LQKENI. The V end lost 1 base, the J end lost 0 bases, and 12 bases lay between the germline ends. CDR3 length equals 16 residues. Written as DNA, the CDR3 is TGTGCCAGCTCACCACAAGCTGGACAGTACCAAGAGACCCAGTACTTC. This gives the protein CASSPQAGQYQETQYF. Based on the CDR3 plus reference TRBV18 and TRBJ2-5, the full variable domain is NAGVMQNPRHLVRRRGQEARLRCSPMKGHSHVYWYRQLPEEGLKFMVYLQKENIIDESGMPKERFSAEFPKEGPSILRIQQVVRGDSAAYFCASSPQAGQYQETQYFGPGTRLLVL.

This clone is judged medium-sized. This chain uses TRBV2 with TRBJ2-5; D uncertain. Trimming removed 6 bases at V and 2 bases at J, with 13 bases between. The CDR3 is 14 amino acids. From germline, CDR1 is SNHLY and CDR2 FYNNEI. CDR3 residues: CASSSAEEQETQYF. The CDR3 DNA sequence: TGTGCCAGCAGCTCCGCCGAGGAGCAAGAGACCCAGTACTTC.